This T cell receptor (beta chain) came from a study of cytomegalovirus exposure and HLA in healthy donors. Across the whole study: The same platform as the approximately 700 first-cohort repertoires was used for the 120 or so validation repertoires, a later analysis reported. Notes on the study in general: The study labeled under 200 TCR beta chains cytomegalovirus-associated.

This CDR3 is built from 12 residues. Trimming cost V 3 bases and J 7 bases, with 10 bases left between them. The germline gives CDR1 SGHDT, CDR2 YYEEEE. This clone was seen only once. Its antigen is not identified. Data came from immunoSEQ multiplex PCR; TCRdb stores just in-frame clones and leaves some out. Here the sample spans 110,000 or so clones, about 88% being singletons. The J gene is TRBJ1-2, the V gene TRBV5-6; D is uncertain. Source material: PBMCs. The receptor's source is a young woman in good health and CMV-seronegative. The CDR3 reads CASSSPGVGYTF. In DNA form, the CDR3 reads TGTGCCAGCAGCTCCCCCGGGGTTGGCTACACCTTC.